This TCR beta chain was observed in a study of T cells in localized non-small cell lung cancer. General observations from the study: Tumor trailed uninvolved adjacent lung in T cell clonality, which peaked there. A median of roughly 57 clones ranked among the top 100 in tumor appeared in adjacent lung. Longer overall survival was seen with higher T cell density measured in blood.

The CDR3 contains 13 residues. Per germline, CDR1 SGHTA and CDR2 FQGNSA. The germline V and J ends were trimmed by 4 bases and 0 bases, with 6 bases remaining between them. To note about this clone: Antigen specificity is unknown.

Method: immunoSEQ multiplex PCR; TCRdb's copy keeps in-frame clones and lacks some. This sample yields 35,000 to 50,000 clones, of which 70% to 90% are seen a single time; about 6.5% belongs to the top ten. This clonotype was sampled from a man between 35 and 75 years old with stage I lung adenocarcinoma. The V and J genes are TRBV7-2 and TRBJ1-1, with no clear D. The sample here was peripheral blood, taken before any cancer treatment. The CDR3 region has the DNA TGTGCCAGCAGCTCAAATATGAACACTGAAGCTTTCTTT. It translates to CASSSNMNTEAFF.